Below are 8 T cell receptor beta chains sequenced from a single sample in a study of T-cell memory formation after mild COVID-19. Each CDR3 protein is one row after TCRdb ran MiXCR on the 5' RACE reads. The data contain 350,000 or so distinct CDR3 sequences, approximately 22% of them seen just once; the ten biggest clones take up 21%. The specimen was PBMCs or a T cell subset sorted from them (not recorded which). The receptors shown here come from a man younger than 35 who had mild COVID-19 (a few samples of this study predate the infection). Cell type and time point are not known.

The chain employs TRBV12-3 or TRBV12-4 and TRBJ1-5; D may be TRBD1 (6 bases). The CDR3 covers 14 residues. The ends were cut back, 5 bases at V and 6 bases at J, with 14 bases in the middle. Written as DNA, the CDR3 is TGTGCCAGCAGTCTTCAGGGGTTTTTTCAGCCCCAGCATTTT. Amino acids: CASSLQGFFQPQHF.

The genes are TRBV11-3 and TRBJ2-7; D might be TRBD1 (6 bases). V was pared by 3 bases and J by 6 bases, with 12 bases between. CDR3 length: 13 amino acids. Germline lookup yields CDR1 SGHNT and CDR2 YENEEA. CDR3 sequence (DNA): TGTGCCAGCAGCTTCCAGGGGACGAGCGAGCAGTACTTC. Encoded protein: CASSFQGTSEQYF.

The CDR3 reads CASREVIYEQYV. The CDR3 DNA sequence: TGTGCCAGCAGGGAAGTAATATACGAGCAGTACGTC. The chain uses TRBV2 and TRBJ2-7; D gene uncertain. The germline CDR1 and CDR2 sequences are SNHLY and FYNNEI. The CDR3 has 12 residues.

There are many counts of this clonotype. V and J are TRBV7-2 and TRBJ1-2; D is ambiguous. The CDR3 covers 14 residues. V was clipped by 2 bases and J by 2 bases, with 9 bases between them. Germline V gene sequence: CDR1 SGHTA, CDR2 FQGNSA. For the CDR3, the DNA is TGTGCCAGCAGCTTATCCGGGCTCAACTATGGCTACACCTTC. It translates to CASSLSGLNYGYTF. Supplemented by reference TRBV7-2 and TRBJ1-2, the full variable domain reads GAGVSQSPSNKVTEKGKDVELRCDPISGHTALYWYRQSLGQGLEFLIYFQGNSAPDKSGLPSDRFSAERTGGSVSTLTIQRTQQEDSAVYLCASSLSGLNYGYTFGSGTRLTVV.

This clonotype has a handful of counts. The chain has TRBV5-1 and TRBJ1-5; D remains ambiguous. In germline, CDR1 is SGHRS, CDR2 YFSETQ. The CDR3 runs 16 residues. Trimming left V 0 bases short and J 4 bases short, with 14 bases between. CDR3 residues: CASSLGIVGLNQPQHF. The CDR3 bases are TGCGCCAGCAGCTTGGGGATCGTGGGGTTGAATCAGCCCCAGCATTTT. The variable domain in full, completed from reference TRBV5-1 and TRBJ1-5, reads KAGVTQTPRYLIKTRGQQVTLSCSPISGHRSVSWYQQTPGQGLQFLFEYFSETQRNKGNFPGRFSGRQFSNSRSEMNVSTLELGDSALYLCASSLGIVGLNQPQHFGDGTRLSIL.

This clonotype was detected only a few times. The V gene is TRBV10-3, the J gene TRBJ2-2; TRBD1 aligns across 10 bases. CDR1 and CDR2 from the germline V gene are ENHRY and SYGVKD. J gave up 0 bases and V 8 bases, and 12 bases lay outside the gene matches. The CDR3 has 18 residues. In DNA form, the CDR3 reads TGTGCCATCGCCAGGCTAGGACAGGGGGTGTCGAACACCGGGGAGCTGTTTTTT. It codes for CAIARLGQGVSNTGELFF.

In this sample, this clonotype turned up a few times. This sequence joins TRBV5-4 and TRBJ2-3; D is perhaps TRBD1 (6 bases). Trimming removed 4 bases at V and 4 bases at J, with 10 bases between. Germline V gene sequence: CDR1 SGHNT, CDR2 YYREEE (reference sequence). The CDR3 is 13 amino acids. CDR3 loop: CASSQGIPDTQYF. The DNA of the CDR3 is TGTGCCAGCAGCCAGGGGATCCCAGATACGCAGTATTTT.

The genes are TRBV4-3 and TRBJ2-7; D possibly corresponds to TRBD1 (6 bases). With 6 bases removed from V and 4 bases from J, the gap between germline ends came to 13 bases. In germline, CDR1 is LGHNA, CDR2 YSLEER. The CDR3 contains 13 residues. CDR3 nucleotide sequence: TGCGCCAGCAGTCTCAACAGGGTTTACGAGCAGTACTTC. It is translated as CASSLNRVYEQYF.